One and the same sample provided the 15 T cell receptor beta chains below, sequenced in a study of T cells in Graves' hyperthyroidism and ophthalmopathy. From RNA transcripts, TCR beta CDR3 regions were amplified. During a first-round RT-PCR of the TCR CDR3, the HTBI primer set was used. TCRdb redid the calling of the multiplex PCR reads with MiXCR, one entry per CDR3 protein. The sample has hundreds of thousands of distinct CDR3 sequences, approximately 15% seen once. The sample taken for sequencing was blood. These receptors all stem from a woman between 40 and 50 years old with Graves' ophthalmopathy.

This clonotype was picked up many times. The chain links TRBV20-1 to TRBJ1-1, with D unresolved. V gave up 0 bases and J gave up 2 bases, with 13 bases separating them. Germline V gene sequence: CDR1 DFQATT, CDR2 SNEGSKA (reference sequence). The CDR3 contains 15 residues. CDR3 in amino acids: CSAREGAVPNTEAFF. In DNA, the CDR3 is TGCAGTGCTAGAGAAGGTGCGGTCCCCAACACTGAAGCTTTCTTT.

This clonotype was counted at least ten times. The rearrangement joins TRBV2 to TRBJ2-1, with D unclear. CDR1 and CDR2 from the germline V gene are SNHLY and FYNNEI. Trimming shortened V by 2 bases and J by 12 bases, and 14 bases separated the two germline ends. The CDR3 totals 13 residues. The CDR3 spells CASSEQGFGGQFF. The CDR3 nucleotides read TGTGCCAGCAGTGAACAAGGGTTTGGTGGGCAGTTCTTC.

This clonotype was counted many times. The chain links TRBV3-1 to TRBJ1-5; tentatively, D is TRBD1 (5 bases). From germline, CDR1 is LGHDT and CDR2 YNNKEL (reference sequence). There are 13 residues in the CDR3. Trimming cost V 5 bases and J 7 bases, with 12 bases left between them. The CDR3 DNA follows: TGTGCCAGCAGCAGGGGAGTCGGGCAGCCCCAGCATTTT. Translated: CASSRGVGQPQHF.

This clonotype was counted many times. This sequence joins TRBV20-1 and TRBJ2-1; 7 bases fit TRBD1. This CDR3 is 14 amino acids long. The V gene's germline CDR1 is DFQATT and CDR2 SNEGSKA (reference sequence). J gave up 9 bases and V 4 bases, and 12 bases lay outside the gene matches. This chain's CDR3 is CSAKRGGESGEQFF. The CDR3 nucleotides are TGCAGTGCTAAGAGAGGGGGCGAATCGGGTGAGCAGTTCTTC.

To note about this clonotype: A much larger clone lies a single base off, so this may be a read error. The rearrangement joins TRBV2 to TRBJ2-3, with TRBD2 identical over 7 bases. CDR3 length equals 16 residues. The V gene's germline CDR1 is SNHLY and CDR2 FYNNEI. CDR3 loop: CVSSEEAGVSTDTQYF. DNA for the CDR3: TGTGTCAGCAGTGAAGAGGCGGGAGTCTCCACAGATACGCAGTATTTT.

This clonotype was seen at least ten times. CDR3 amino acids: CASSQKGLYTDTQYF. CDR3 DNA sequence: TGTGCCAGCAGCCAAAAGGGACTCTACACAGATACGCAGTATTTT. The V gene is TRBV7-3, the J gene TRBJ2-3, with D possibly matching TRBD2 (6 bases). Deletions cut 5 bases from V and 2 bases from J, with 14 bases between. From germline, CDR1 is SGHTA and CDR2 FQGTGA. The CDR3 is made up of 15 amino acids.

This clonotype was recorded many times. The V and J genes are TRBV7-2 and TRBJ2-1; D is perhaps TRBD2 (6 bases). There are 15 residues in the CDR3. Trimming cost V 0 bases and J 5 bases, with 11 bases left between them. Germline V gene data show CDR1 as SGHTA and CDR2 as FQGNSA. CDR3 bases: TGTGCCAGCAGCTTAGCCGCTAGCGCTAACAATGAGCAGTTCTTC. As protein: CASSLAASANNEQFF.

This clonotype was detected only a few times. This sequence joins TRBV11-2 and TRBJ2-1; the D gene is possibly TRBD2 (6 bases). The ends were cut back, 7 bases at V and 9 bases at J, with 25 bases in the middle. CDR1 and CDR2 (germline): SGHAT, FQNNGV. The CDR3 totals 16 residues. In DNA form, the CDR3 reads TGTGCCAGCACCTTCACTTTGGGACTCGCAGCGGGTGAGCAGTTCTTC. Translating it yields CASTFTLGLAAGEQFF. The full variable domain, completed using reference TRBV11-2 and TRBJ2-1, is EAGVAQSPRYKIIEKRQSVAFWCNPISGHATLYWYQQILGQGPKLLIQFQNNGVVDDSQLPKDRFSAERLKGVDSTLKIQPAKLEDSAVYLCASTFTLGLAAGEQFFGPGTRLTVL.

There are a few counts of this clonotype. The chain is built from TRBV27 and TRBJ1-6; no firm D call. The V gene's germline CDR1 is MNHEY and CDR2 SMNVEV (reference sequence). V was cut by 5 bases and J by 0 bases, with 11 bases left in between. The CDR3 spans 16 residues. The CDR3 sequence: CASSPLWSSYNSPLHF. The CDR3 region has the DNA TGTGCCAGCAGTCCCCTCTGGAGCTCCTATAATTCACCCCTCCACTTT.

V gene TRBV6-2 or TRBV6-3 combines with J gene TRBJ1-1, with D unclear. V was cut by 2 bases and J by 5 bases, with 18 bases left in between. Per germline, CDR1 MNHEY and CDR2 SVGEGT. The length of the CDR3 is 16 residues. The CDR3 region is CASSYHRAPDGTEAFF. The CDR3 nucleotides read TGTGCCAGCAGTTACCACCGGGCCCCGGATGGGACTGAAGCTTTCTTT.

The sample holds many counts of this clonotype. This chain connects TRBV28 to TRBJ1-6, with 7 nucleotides matching TRBD1. There are 15 residues in the CDR3. Germline assignment: CDR1 MDHEN and CDR2 SYDVKM. With V trimmed by 6 bases and J by 6 bases, 8 bases remained unmatched. CDR3: CASRPDRASNSPLHF. CDR3 in DNA: TGTGCCAGCAGACCTGACAGGGCGAGTAATTCACCCCTCCACTTT.

The table lists this clonotype with many counts. The chain recombines TRBV3-1 with TRBJ2-3; D call uncertain. Germline V gene data show CDR1 as LGHDT and CDR2 as YNNKEL (reference sequence). V shed 7 bases and J shed 6 bases, with 17 bases lying between them. The CDR3 contains 14 residues. CDR3 region: CASIGRRATDTQYF. The CDR3 DNA is TGTGCCAGCATCGGGCGCCGCGCAACTGATACGCAGTATTTT.

The chain joins TRBV7-9 to TRBJ2-7, with a possible D match to TRBD2 (5 bases). This CDR3 is 18 amino acids long. Germline V gene data show CDR1 as SEHNR and CDR2 as FQNEAQ (reference sequence). The V end lost 4 bases, the J end lost 0 bases, and 22 bases lay between the germline ends. CDR3 region: CASSSLPGRGQNSYEQYF. CDR3 in DNA: TGTGCCAGCAGCTCCCTCCCCGGACGCGGGCAAAACTCCTACGAGCAGTACTTC.

The J gene is TRBJ1-4, the V gene TRBV12-3 or TRBV12-4; 8 bases fit TRBD1. The CDR3 sequence is 14 residues long. The V segment lost 6 bases and the J segment 5 bases; nucleotides outside the gene matches: 5. The CDR3 coding sequence is TGTGCCAGCAGACCACAGGGGGTCAATGAAAAACTGTTTTTT. It encodes CASRPQGVNEKLFF.

There are a few counts of this clonotype. V is TRBV20-1 and J is TRBJ2-3, with TRBD1 matching 10 bases. The CDR3 consists of 16 residues. V lost 1 base and J lost 2; bases outside the gene matches: 6. Per germline, CDR1 DFQATT and CDR2 SNEGSKA (reference sequence). DNA for the CDR3: TGCAGTGCTAGAGCCCTGACAGGGGGCCACACAGATACGCAGTATTTT. It is translated as CSARALTGGHTDTQYF.